Listed here is a single T cell receptor beta chain. Its cognate antigen is unknown. Extraction of RNA preceded its reverse transcription into cDNA, which served as the sequencing template. Profiled with immunoSEQ multiplex PCR; TCRdb holds only in-frame clones, not every one. The sample comprises fewer than 110,000 clones, approximately 63% of which are singletons, and approximately 16% rests with the top ten. This CDR3 is built from 14 residues. Looked up from germline, CDR1 is MNHEY and CDR2 is SVGAGI. V lost 7 bases, J lost 4 bases, and 16 bases lay in between. This specimen comes from a study of CD8+ T cells in alopecia areata. Findings of the study overall: While patients received tofacitinib, many expanded lesional clones remained present in scalp and blood. Scalp clonality and expanded CD8+ clones among the top 100 were significantly decreased by tofacitinib.

The sample's treatment: oral pan-JAK inhibitor, 5-10 mg twice daily. Starting from PBMCs, sorting isolated CD4+ and CD8+ T cells. The receptor was isolated from a human donor with alopecia areata. Material: CD8+ T cells sorted from blood, obtained between weeks 55 and 65, from a patient treated with tofacitinib. The chain recombines TRBV6-5 with TRBJ1-2, with D tentatively TRBD1 (6 bases). The CDR3 coding sequence is TGTGCCAGCACCGGGGGAGGGACATCCTATGGCTACACCTTC. The encoded protein is CASTGGGTSYGYTF.